This T cell receptor (beta chain) is drawn from a study of blood T cell repertoires in COVID-19. The wider study: The United States, Italy and Spain were the sources of the acute and convalescent COVID-19 samples. T cells, B-cell-depleted T cells, or PBMCs supplied cDNA or gDNA.

Per germline, CDR1 LNHDA and CDR2 SQIVND (reference sequence). The CDR3 has 13 residues. Trimming stripped 6 bases from V and 5 bases from J, with 8 bases between. Original analysis: Quantification of nucleated cells was approximated via reference gene primer amplification. Assay used: immunoSEQ multiplex PCR; TCRdb lists only in-frame clones, some missing. The D gene and trimming were derived from the DNA, and the V and J assignments and clone size from that table. The sample carries some 100,000 clones, roughly 90% recorded once. The receptor's source is a human donor with active COVID-19. The donor label of this sample is uncertain. V gene TRBV19 combines with J gene TRBJ1-6, with unresolved D. The sequencing input was peripheral blood. In DNA form, the CDR3 reads TGTGCCAGTAGGTTCAATGATAATTCACCCCTCCACTTT. As protein: CASRFNDNSPLHF.